The 7 T cell receptor beta chains below were found in one sample sequenced in a study of shared clonotypes between healthy human individuals. Here immunoSEQ multiplex PCR was the method, and the copy in TCRdb shows in-frame clones only, minus some. The data contain fewer than 650,000 clones, about 82% of them seen just once; the ten biggest clones take up 13%. The sample comprised PBMCs. These receptors came from a woman aged 35 to 49 in good health. Some clones in this sample may be carry-over from other donors' samples.

Comment on this clone: One end of the junction varies from germline; a read error may be responsible. This sequence joins TRBV29-1 and TRBJ1-2, with 8 positions matching TRBD1. CDR1 SQVTM and CDR2 ANQGSEA come from the germline V gene. The length of the CDR3 is 13 residues. DNA of the CDR3: TGCAGCGCTGCGACAGGGGAGGACTATGGCTACGCCTTC. This gives the protein CSAATGEDYGYAF.

This clone was seen once. This chain connects TRBV28 to TRBJ1-2; 8 bases are shared with TRBD1. Germline CDR1 reads MDHEN; CDR2 reads SYDVKM. CDR3 length: 16 amino acids. V gave up 5 bases and J gave up 4 bases; unmatched junction bases: 12. CDR3 in DNA: TGTGCCAGCAGTACAGGGGGACTAAACCCTAGCTATGGCTACACCTTC. Its protein is CASSTGGLNPSYGYTF.

This clone was picked up one time. V usage is TRBV5-1 and J usage is TRBJ2-7; D remains ambiguous. CDR3 length: 13 residues. Trimming took off 0 bases at V and 4 bases at J, with 8 bases between the two ends. Germline values: CDR1 SGHRS, CDR2 YFSETQ. CDR3 loop: CASSLVPTYEQYF. The CDR3 region has the DNA TGCGCCAGCAGCTTGGTCCCCACGTACGAGCAGTACTTC.

A remark on this clone: This is likely an artifact of a read error, given a far larger clone one base away. Different DNA sequences within this sample yield the same CDR3. The chain uses TRBV30 and TRBJ1-1; a weak D match, TRBD1 (6 bases). The CDR3 contains 12 residues. Germline CDR1 reads GTSNPN; CDR2 reads SVGIG (reference sequence). The CDR3 here is CAWSRQANEAFF. Here the CDR3 DNA reads TGTGCCTGGAGTAGACAGGCGAATGAAGCATTCTTT.

This clone was seen ten or more times. The V gene is TRBV30, the J gene TRBJ2-5; weak D call: TRBD2 (7 bases). Trimming took 0 bases from V and 2 from J, leaving 16 bases between them. This CDR3 spans 16 amino acids. The germline gives CDR1 GTSNPN, CDR2 SVGIG (reference sequence). CDR3 DNA: TGTGCCTGGAGTGTAGGGGGGGTAACGGGGCAAGAGACCCAGTACTTC. Encoded protein: CAWSVGGVTGQETQYF.

This clone showed up just once. The CDR3 reads CASSEGPEWEQYF. The CDR3 coding sequence is TGTGCCAGCAGTGAAGGTCCCGAGTGGGAGCAGTACTTC. The chain links TRBV25-1 to TRBJ2-7; no clear D gene. The CDR3 is made up of 13 amino acids. Germline CDR1 is MGHDK and CDR2 is SYGVNS. The germline V and J ends were trimmed by 2 bases and 7 bases, with 12 bases remaining between them.

This clone was counted only a few times. The chain employs TRBV2 and TRBJ2-2; tentatively, D is TRBD1 (6 bases). The V gene lost 7 bases and the J gene lost 5 bases, with 11 bases spanning the gap. This CDR3 is built from 13 residues. The V gene's germline CDR1 is SNHLY and CDR2 FYNNEI. The CDR3 region is CASIRGRTGELFF. CDR3 DNA sequence: TGTGCCAGCATCAGGGGTAGGACCGGGGAGCTGTTTTTT.